Presented here are 28 T cell receptor beta chains from one specimen sequenced in a study of beta chain features in type 1 diabetes. Overall study findings and caveats: The study found moderately but significantly shorter TCRB CDR3s in all four CD4+ subsets of Type 1 diabetes patients.

All of the isolated RNA was reverse transcribed, so expressed TCRB transcripts were sequenced. TCRdb's table, derived via immunoSEQ multiplex PCR, lists solely in-frame clones and lacks some. Of 300,000 to 400,000 clones in the sample, 9.3% are singletons; the top ten hold roughly 0.99%. Antigens for these TCRs are unknown. Sequenced material: central memory CD4+ T cells from blood. The receptors derive from a man aged 30 to 39 with type 1 diabetes.

This clone was counted only a few times. The rearrangement links TRBV9 to TRBJ2-5; 7 nucleotides agree with TRBD1. Germline lookup yields CDR1 SGDLS and CDR2 YYNGEE. CDR3 length equals 14 residues. The V gene end was trimmed by 3 bases and the J gene end by 2 bases; junction bases not matched to a gene: 4. The CDR3, as DNA: TGTGCCAGCAGCGCGGGACAGATACAAGAGACCCAGTACTTC. It codes for CASSAGQIQETQYF.

As regards this clone: At the DNA level, this CDR3 is encoded by other sequences in the same sample as well. This rearrangement joins TRBV5-1 to TRBJ2-5; D perhaps matches TRBD1 (5 bases). The V end was cut by 5 bases, the J end by 5 bases, with 13 bases between. The CDR3 is made up of 13 amino acids. Germline assignment: CDR1 SGHRS and CDR2 YFSETQ. The CDR3 region has the DNA TGCGCCAGCAGTTTTGACAGTCAGGAGACCCAGTACTTC. This sequence encodes CASSFDSQETQYF. The full variable domain, rest sourced from reference TRBV5-1 and TRBJ2-5, is KAGVTQTPRYLIKTRGQQVTLSCSPISGHRSVSWYQQTPGQGLQFLFEYFSETQRNKGNFPGRFSGRQFSNSRSEMNVSTLELGDSALYLCASSFDSQETQYFGPGTRLLVL.

This clone was detected only a few times. The chain recombines TRBV5-1 with TRBJ2-7, with 9 bases identical to TRBD2. There are 14 residues in the CDR3. The V and J ends lost 4 bases and 5 bases, in that order; junction bases with no gene match: 7. Germline V gene lookup returns CDR1 SGHRS and CDR2 YFSETQ. CDR3 DNA sequence: TGCGCCAGCAGCCCCGAGCGGGGGGACGACGAGCAGTACTTC. Protein: CASSPERGDDEQYF.

The chain has TRBV7-2 and TRBJ1-4, with a weak D call TRBD1 (5 bases). Germline CDR1 SGHTA, CDR2 FQGNSA. Trimming took off 7 bases at V and 8 bases at J, with 17 bases between the two ends. The CDR3 has 14 amino acids. In nucleotides, the CDR3 is TGTGCCAGCACCCGAGGCCTCGGGGGGGAAAAACTGTTTTTT. The encoded protein is CASTRGLGGEKLFF.

This clone was counted ten times or more. Other DNA sequences of this sample code for an identical CDR3. The CDR3 reads CAIRLTENTEAFF. CDR3 nucleotide sequence: TGTGCCATCAGGCTGACAGAGAACACTGAAGCTTTCTTT. V is TRBV10-3 and J is TRBJ1-1; a weak D match, TRBD1 (5 bases). Germline CDR1 ENHRY, CDR2 SYGVKD. Trimming removed 6 bases at V and 1 base at J, with 9 bases between. This CDR3 comprises 13 residues.

This clone was seen only a few times. The sample contains more than one DNA sequence encoding this CDR3. This sequence joins TRBV28 and TRBJ2-6; D gene uncertain. Germline assignment: CDR1 MDHEN and CDR2 SYDVKM. V was shortened by 2 bases and J by 4 bases, with 3 bases between the two germline ends. CDR3 length: 13 residues. The CDR3 reads CASSLRGANVLTF. CDR3 sequence (DNA): TGTGCCAGCAGTTTAAGGGGGGCCAACGTCCTGACTTTC.

This clone was detected only a few times. Other DNA sequences within the sample encode an identical CDR3. V and J are TRBV7-9 and TRBJ2-3; D remains ambiguous. From germline, CDR1 is SEHNR and CDR2 FQNEAQ (reference sequence). CDR3 size: 12 residues. V lost 3 bases and J lost 6, with 7 bases in between. CDR3 sequence: CASSLAADTQYF. The CDR3 DNA is TGTGCCAGCAGCTTGGCAGCGGATACGCAGTATTTT.

This clone was counted once. The chain has TRBV5-6 and TRBJ1-2, with a possible D match to TRBD1 (5 bases). From germline, CDR1 is SGHDT and CDR2 YYEEEE. This CDR3 has 14 amino acids. V shed 5 bases and J shed 4 bases, with 15 bases lying between them. CDR3 nucleotide sequence: TGTGCCAGCAGGTGGGGCAGGGAGGCCTATGGCTACACCTTC. This encodes CASRWGREAYGYTF.

The chain joins TRBV2 to TRBJ1-1, with unresolved D. Germline V gene data show CDR1 as SNHLY and CDR2 as FYNNEI. V lost 7 bases, J lost 1 base, and 13 bases lay in between. CDR3 length: 14 residues. CDR3 loop: CASTPGQENTEAFF. The DNA for the CDR3 is TGTGCCAGCACGCCAGGCCAAGAGAACACTGAAGCTTTCTTT.

The rearrangement uses TRBV7-6 and TRBJ2-1; D gene uncertain. Germline values: CDR1 SGHVS, CDR2 FNYEAQ. The CDR3 extends over 14 amino acids. The V end was cut by 0 bases, the J end by 9 bases, with 12 bases between. CDR3 DNA sequence: TGTGCCAGCAGCTTAGCGTCGGCAGCAACTGAGCAGTTCTTC. This encodes CASSLASAATEQFF.

CDR3 in DNA: TGTGCCAGCACCCTGAATGTGGGAAAGAACACTGAAGCTTTCTTT. This codes for CASTLNVGKNTEAFF. The chain carries TRBV7-2 and TRBJ1-1; no clear D gene. The V end lost 7 bases, the J end lost 1 base, and 16 bases lay between the germline ends. This CDR3 spans 15 amino acids. The germline V gene has CDR1 SGHTA and CDR2 FQGNSA.

The CDR3 region is CAWNQGQGVAFF. The CDR3 DNA reads as TGTGCCTGGAACCAGGGACAGGGAGTAGCTTTCTTT. This rearrangement joins TRBV30 to TRBJ1-1, with 9 bases identical to TRBD1. This CDR3 spans 12 amino acids. V was pared by 4 bases and J by 10 bases, with 7 bases of the junction left unmatched. CDR1 and CDR2 (germline): GTSNPN, SVGIG (reference sequence).

The V gene is TRBV7-6, the J gene TRBJ2-1, with 7 bases matching TRBD2. The CDR3 has 17 residues. The V gene's germline CDR1 is SGHVS and CDR2 FNYEAQ. V shed 2 bases and J 0 bases; nucleotides not matched to a gene: 7. As DNA, the CDR3 is TGTGCCAGCAGCTTAAGGAGCGGGGTCAGCTCCTACAATGAGCAGTTCTTC. This gives the protein CASSLRSGVSSYNEQFF. The full variable domain, rest sourced from reference TRBV7-6 and TRBJ2-1, is GAGVSQSPRYKVTKRGQDVALRCDPISGHVSLYWYRQALGQGPEFLTYFNYEAQQDKSGLPNDRFSAERPEGSISTLTIQRTEQRDSAMYRCASSLRSGVSSYNEQFFGPGTRLTVL.

This clone has just a few counts. The rearrangement uses TRBV11-2 and TRBJ2-7; D might be TRBD2 (7 bases). Germline V CDR1 and CDR2: SGHAT, FQNNGV. Trimming cost V 5 bases and J 5 bases, with 16 bases left between them. The CDR3 is 14 residues long. Here the CDR3 reads CASSRLGGHHEQYF. The DNA for the CDR3 is TGTGCCAGCAGCAGACTCGGGGGGCACCACGAGCAGTACTTC.

This clone was seen repeatedly, ten times or more. The chain carries TRBV10-2 and TRBJ1-6, with a tentative D call TRBD1 (6 bases). Trimming removed 7 bases at V and 6 bases at J, with 10 bases between. The CDR3 runs to 13 residues. Germline V gives CDR1 WSHSY, CDR2 SAAADI. The CDR3 loop reads CASMRTVNSPLHF. The CDR3 nucleotides are TGCGCCAGCATGCGGACAGTTAATTCACCCCTCCACTTT.

A few counts support this clone. The chain combines TRBV7-2 with TRBJ1-6; D is uncertain. This CDR3 region has 12 residues. Germline V lookup: CDR1 SGHTA, CDR2 FQGNSA. Trimming cost V 5 bases and J 9 bases, with 8 bases left between them. CDR3 residues: CASSQPGSPLHF. In DNA, the CDR3 is TGTGCCAGCAGCCAGCCGGGTTCACCCCTCCACTTT.

About this clone itself: The junction does not match germline at one end; this may be a read error. The chain uses TRBV5-4 and TRBJ2-4; D unresolved. CDR1 is SGHNT and CDR2 is YYREEE in the germline V gene (reference sequence). The CDR3 sequence is 14 residues long. This CDR3 is CASSSPGLKNVQYF. The CDR3 DNA is TGTGCCAGCAGCTCACCGGGCCTCAAAAACGTTCAGTACTTC.

This clone appeared a few times. The chain combines TRBV5-1 with TRBJ2-2; D is unclear. In germline, CDR1 is SGHRS, CDR2 YFSETQ. Trimming took off 1 base at V and 3 bases at J, with 10 bases between the two ends. This CDR3 contains 15 residues. The CDR3 protein is CASSLLSGDTGELFF. For the CDR3, the DNA is TGCGCCAGCAGCTTGCTCAGTGGAGACACCGGGGAGCTGTTTTTT.

This clone was counted at least ten times. V is TRBV2 and J is TRBJ2-1; tentative D call: TRBD1 (5 bases). The CDR3 is made up of 13 amino acids. Per the germline V gene, CDR1 is SNHLY and CDR2 is FYNNEI. V lost 5 bases, J lost 9 bases, and 14 bases lay in between. CDR3 region: CASSQTDRVEQFF. As DNA, the CDR3 is TGTGCCAGCAGTCAGACCGACAGAGTTGAGCAGTTCTTC.

This clone was seen repeatedly, ten times or more. The chain links TRBV7-2 to TRBJ1-1; 7 bases agree with TRBD1. The CDR3 spans 18 residues. Germline V lookup: CDR1 SGHTA, CDR2 FQGNSA. V dropped 0 bases and J dropped 3; count of bases not matched to a gene: 13. The CDR3 here is CASSLARRQGVLDTEAFF. The CDR3 nucleotides read TGTGCCAGCAGCTTAGCACGGCGACAGGGTGTGTTAGACACTGAAGCTTTCTTT.

The V and J genes are TRBV10-2 and TRBJ2-3; 7 bases fit TRBD1. Germline CDR1 and CDR2: WSHSY and SAAADI. The CDR3 loop spans 14 amino acids. V lost 6 bases and J lost 5; bases outside the gene matches: 8. The CDR3 here is CASSSTGSGDTQYF. The CDR3 bases are TGCGCCAGCAGCTCGACAGGGAGTGGAGATACGCAGTATTTT.

The V gene is TRBV7-6, the J gene TRBJ2-7; no definite D call. V gave up 0 bases and J gave up 0 bases, with 9 bases separating them. Germline values: CDR1 SGHVS, CDR2 FNYEAQ. This CDR3 comprises 15 residues. CDR3 nucleotides: TGTGCCAGCAGCTTAGCCCGCGGATACTCCTACGAGCAGTACTTC. Amino acids: CASSLARGYSYEQYF.

V gene TRBV5-1 combines with J gene TRBJ2-5; 12 nucleotides align to TRBD2. Trimming removed 0 bases from V and 5 bases from J; junction bases left unmatched: 5. The CDR3 extends over 16 amino acids. CDR1 and CDR2 from the germline V gene are SGHRS and YFSETQ. The CDR3 sequence: CASSLDLAGGPETQYF. For the CDR3, the DNA is TGCGCCAGCAGCTTGGATCTAGCGGGGGGGCCGGAGACCCAGTACTTC.

V gene TRBV6-6 combines with J gene TRBJ2-7, with 9 nucleotides matching TRBD1. The germline gives CDR1 MNHNY, CDR2 SVGAGI (reference sequence). V gave up 6 bases and J gave up 7 bases; unmatched junction bases: 13. This CDR3 spans 15 amino acids. CDR3 protein: CASSINKGQGKEQYF. CDR3 DNA: TGTGCCAGCAGCATAAACAAAGGACAGGGGAAGGAGCAGTACTTC.

This clone has only a few counts. The V call is TRBV15, the J call TRBJ2-3; 7 positions agree with TRBD1. This CDR3 contains 18 residues. Unmatched junction bases numbered 14, after V lost 5 bases and J lost 0 bases. CDR1 is LNHNV, CDR2 YYDKDF, per germline (reference sequence). This CDR3 reads CATSRYGTAVGSTDTQYF. The CDR3 DNA reads as TGTGCCACCAGCCGCTACGGGACAGCAGTAGGTAGCACAGATACGCAGTATTTT.

The chain uses TRBV19 and TRBJ1-1; D is ambiguous. The V end lost 6 bases, the J end lost 1 base, and 9 bases lay between the germline ends. This CDR3 is 13 amino acids long. Germline V gives CDR1 LNHDA, CDR2 SQIVND (reference sequence). CDR3 sequence: CASSHNSNTEAFF. The CDR3 DNA reads TGTGCCAGTAGCCATAACTCGAACACTGAAGCTTTCTTT.

The chain uses TRBV7-9 and TRBJ2-7; a possible D gene is TRBD2 (5 bases). Germline assignment: CDR1 SEHNR and CDR2 FQNEAQ (reference sequence). The ends were cut back, 5 bases at V and 5 bases at J, with 19 bases in the middle. There are 15 residues in the CDR3. CDR3 protein: CASSPFRYGVNEQYF. CDR3 nucleotide sequence: TGTGCCAGCAGCCCCTTTCGGTACGGGGTGAACGAGCAGTACTTC.

This clone was seen a handful of times. Within the sample, other DNA sequences also encode this same CDR3. In DNA form, the CDR3 reads TGTGCCAGTAGCACCCGACAGGGGGCGGAGACCCAGTACTTC. It is translated as CASSTRQGAETQYF. The genes are TRBV19 and TRBJ2-5, with 10 positions matching TRBD1. Germline V CDR1 and CDR2: LNHDA, SQIVND (reference sequence). J was trimmed by 5 bases and V by 6 bases; bases with no gene match: 6. This CDR3 has 14 residues.